A selection of T cell receptor beta chains follows, all from one sample in a study of patients and donors after allogeneic stem cell transplantation. TCRdb ran MiXCR on the RT-PCR reads and lists one entry per CDR3 protein. Found here are 390,000 or so distinct CDR3 sequences, 15% to 20% of them singletons; the top ten hold about 7%. The material sequenced was blood, either unsorted or a sorted T cell fraction (not recorded which). The receptors derive from a human donor who was either an allogeneic HSCT recipient or a stem cell or donor lymphocyte infusion donor (not recorded which). It is not recorded whose cells these are; they may come from a transplant donor. Each CDR3 is given with its conserved first and last residue. The order of the fields is D gene, V gene, clone size, J gene, CDR3 protein, CDR3 DNA. A D gene is named only where the DNA matches it firmly. Clone size is not always given. Where it is, it says once, few, many or a class for expanded clones.

TRBD1	TRBV9	many	TRBJ2-1	CASSPTGVSYNEQFF	TGTGCCAGCAGTCCGACAGGGGTCTCCTACAATGAGCAGTTCTTC
.	TRBV5-1	.	TRBJ1-6	CASSLQGGNSPLHF	TGCGCCAGCAGCTTACAGGGAGGGAATTCACCCCTCCACTTT
.	TRBV7-3	few	TRBJ2-6	CASSLSGPYGANVLTF	TGTGCCAGCAGCTTATCAGGGCCTTATGGGGCCAACGTCCTGACTTTC
.	TRBV25-1	.	TRBJ1-1	CASSEQGRTEAFF	TGTGCCAGCAGTGAACAGGGTCGCACTGAAGCTTTCTTT
.	TRBV15	.	TRBJ1-5	CATSRDRGNQPQHF	TGTGCCACCAGCAGAGATCGGGGCAATCAGCCCCAGCATTTT
TRBD2	TRBV7-9	.	TRBJ2-3	CASSLLAGVYPDTQYF	TGTGCCAGCAGCCTGCTAGCGGGAGTTTACCCAGATACGCAGTATTTT
TRBD1	TRBV20-1	few	TRBJ1-4	CSARDRNRGLSEKLFF	TGCAGTGCTAGAGATCGGAATAGGGGGCTATCTGAAAAACTGTTTTTT
.	TRBV12-3/TRBV12-4	.	TRBJ1-5	CASSFGGHGQPQHF	TGTGCCAGCAGTTTTGGGGGACATGGTCAGCCCCAGCATTTT
.	TRBV18	.	TRBJ1-1	CASSPPRGGSMNTEAFF	TGTGCCAGCTCACCACCGAGGGGGGGGTCTATGAACACTGAAGCTTTCTTT
.	TRBV6-5	.	TRBJ2-3	CASSSRRGEDTQYF	TGTGCCAGCAGTTCCCGGCGTGGTGAAGATACGCAGTATTTT
TRBD1	TRBV7-6	.	TRBJ1-3	CASSATGGLTGNTIYF	TGTGCCAGCAGCGCCACAGGGGGGTTGACTGGAAACACCATATATTTT
.	TRBV10-3	.	TRBJ2-5	CAIRGQPQETQYF	TGTGCCATCAGAGGACAGCCGCAAGAGACCCAGTACTTC
TRBD2	TRBV24-1	.	TRBJ2-7	CATSAAGGNTYEQYF	TGTGCCACCAGTGCAGCGGGAGGCAACACCTACGAGCAGTACTTC
TRBD1	TRBV13	.	TRBJ1-6	CASRLGQAPSPLHF	TGTGCCAGCAGACTGGGACAGGCCCCTTCCCCCCTCCACTTT
.	TRBV27	.	TRBJ2-7	CASSFRANRLTYEQYF	TGTGCCAGCAGTTTCAGGGCTAACAGGCTCACCTACGAGCAGTACTTC
.	TRBV6-1	.	TRBJ1-1	CASNYREGSGAFF	TGTGCCAGCAACTACCGCGAGGGTTCAGGAGCTTTCTTT
.	TRBV3-1	.	TRBJ2-7	CASRAAGRLAYEQYF	TGTGCCAGCAGGGCCGCTGGGCGGCTGGCTTACGAGCAGTACTTC
TRBD1	TRBV28	many	TRBJ2-3	CASSTDRVTDTQYF	TGTGCCAGCAGTACGGACAGGGTAACAGATACGCAGTATTTT
.	TRBV27	.	TRBJ2-1	CASRGGGNEQFF	TGTGCCAGCAGGGGGGGCGGCAATGAGCAGTTCTTC
TRBD2	TRBV30	many	TRBJ2-7	CAGGPSGYEQYF	TGTGCCGGCGGCCCTAGCGGCTACGAGCAGTACTTC
TRBD2	TRBV3-1	few	TRBJ2-1	CASSQTRGAYNEQFF	TGTGCCAGCAGCCAAACCCGGGGGGCCTACAATGAGCAGTTCTTC
.	TRBV2	.	TRBJ2-7	CASSRDFPYEQYF	TGTGCCAGCAGTAGGGATTTCCCCTACGAGCAGTACTTC
.	TRBV18	.	TRBJ2-5	CASSPLPLALGETQYF	TGTGCCAGCTCACCCCTACCTCTAGCTTTGGGAGAGACCCAGTACTTC
TRBD2	TRBV11-3	few	TRBJ2-7	CANSPRTSGRKQYF	TGTGCCAACAGCCCGCGGACTAGCGGGAGGAAGCAGTACTTC
.	TRBV12-3/TRBV12-4	few	TRBJ1-5	CASSLWEGGQPQHF	TGTGCCAGCAGTTTGTGGGAGGGTGGTCAGCCCCAGCATTTT
TRBD1	TRBV7-9	.	TRBJ2-1	CASSYNIRDSTYNEQFF	TGTGCCAGCAGCTACAACATTCGGGACAGCACCTACAATGAGCAGTTCTTC
.	TRBV20-1	.	TRBJ2-3	CSATRGATDTQYF	TGCAGTGCTACCCGGGGGGCCACAGATACGCAGTATTTT
TRBD1	TRBV9	few	TRBJ2-5	CASSVGDRGTETQYF	TGTGCCAGCAGCGTAGGGGACAGGGGGACGGAGACCCAGTACTTC
TRBD1	TRBV12-3/TRBV12-4	many	TRBJ1-2	CASSPRTGRYGYTF	TGTGCCAGCAGTCCACGGACAGGCCGCTATGGCTACACCTTC